This T cell receptor (beta chain) was sequenced for a study of T cell responses to AZD1222 COVID-19 vaccine. Whole-study results and caveats: CD4 TCRs linked to vaccination spanned spike, dominating at 160-218 and 743-854. Among AZD1222 vaccinees, only six were seropositive at baseline. Spike-specific TCR breadth and depth grew following two AZD1222 doses. Donors skewed white British and female; clonal diversity was possibly underestimated.

The CDR3 has 14 amino acids. Germline lookup yields CDR1 SNHLY and CDR2 FYNNEI. V was trimmed by 0 bases and J by 0 bases, leaving 5 bases between them. The table came from immunoSEQ multiplex PCR; TCRdb's copy has only in-frame clones and leaves some out. The data show around 160,000 clones, with 85% to 95% seen just once and approximately 0.6% held by the top ten. Points on this clone: Its antigen is not known.

This chain joins TRBV2 and TRBJ1-1; D remains unclear. Specimen: peripheral blood, collected on day 0 of AZD1222 vaccination. The receptor's source is an adult in good health. This CDR3 reads CASSEAGMNTEAFF. CDR3 in DNA: TGTGCCAGCAGTGAAGCAGGGATGAACACTGAAGCTTTCTTT. Based on the CDR3 plus reference TRBV2 and TRBJ1-1, the full variable domain is EPEVTQTPSHQVTQMGQEVILRCVPISNHLYFYWYRQILGQKVEFLVSFYNNEISEKSEIFDDQFSVERPDGSNFTLKIRSTKLEDSAMYFCASSEAGMNTEAFFGQGTRLTVV.